This T cell receptor beta chain was sequenced in a study of graft-versus-host responses after intestinal transplantation. About the research overall: Each transplant was multivisceral, liver-intestinal, or isolated intestinal. Findings of the study overall: GvH clones occurred in recipient marrow; some first appeared in ileum or blood.

Sequenced by immunoSEQ multiplex PCR; TCRdb stores in-frame clones only, minus some. In the table there are around 90,000 clones, 80% to 95% of which are singletons. About this clone: What it binds is unknown.

The CDR3 length is 14 residues. CDR1 and CDR2 from the germline V gene are KGHSH and LQKENI. V lost 0 bases and J 5 bases, leaving 10 bases between the germline ends. V is TRBV18 and J is TRBJ2-5; D unclear. This receptor was taken from a human donor who received an intestinal transplant. Specimen: unstimulated CD4+ T cells sorted from spleen or lymph node cells, collected before intestinal transplant. The CDR3 DNA is TGTGCCAGCTCACCACCAACCAACCCCGAGACCCAGTACTTC. Translating gives CASSPPTNPETQYF.